Listed below are T cell receptor beta chains from one sample, sequenced in a study of post-analysis software for immune sequencing data. TCRdb reprocessed the PCR reads with MiXCR, giving one entry per CDR3 protein. The table has about 190,000 distinct CDR3 sequences, over 25% seen once. The sequencing input was blood. The receptor set was obtained from a girl aged 2-17 years with multiple sclerosis. The CDR3 runs from the conserved cysteine through the conserved F or W. The D gene is left open where the match is weak. The listing skips clone size in some rows; elsewhere it reads once, few, many or a size class.

d_gene: .
j_gene: TRBJ2-7
v_gene: TRBV6-5
abundance: many
CDR3nt: TGTGCCAGCGGACGGTTGAACGAGCAGTACTTC
CDR3aa: CASGRLNEQYF

d_gene: TRBD2
j_gene: TRBJ2-1
v_gene: TRBV7-2
abundance: many
CDR3nt: TGTGCCAGCAGCCAGGGACTAGCGTCGGGGCGGCAGTTCTTC
CDR3aa: CASSQGLASGRQFF

d_gene: .
j_gene: TRBJ1-2
v_gene: TRBV3-1
abundance: .
CDR3nt: TGTGCCAGCAGCCAAGATTTAGCGGAATATGGCTACACCTTC
CDR3aa: CASSQDLAEYGYTF

d_gene: .
j_gene: TRBJ2-3
v_gene: TRBV20-1
abundance: .
CDR3nt: TGCAGTGGTAGAAGAGGGCGCTCCGCGCGCACAGATGCGCAGTATTTT
CDR3aa: CSGRRGRSARTDAQYF

d_gene: .
j_gene: TRBJ2-1
v_gene: TRBV20-1
abundance: .
CDR3nt: TGCAGTGCTAGGTCGCGGGACTCCTACAATGAGCAGTTCTTC
CDR3aa: CSARSRDSYNEQFF

d_gene: TRBD1
j_gene: TRBJ1-4
v_gene: TRBV28
abundance: .
CDR3nt: TGTGCCAGCACAGGGGGAGCAACTAATGAAAAACTGTTTTTT
CDR3aa: CASTGGATNEKLFF

d_gene: TRBD1
j_gene: TRBJ2-7
v_gene: TRBV20-1
abundance: many
CDR3nt: TGCAGTGCTAGGGGGACAGGGAGCCCCTCCTACGAGCAGTACTTC
CDR3aa: CSARGTGSPSYEQYF

d_gene: .
j_gene: TRBJ2-1
v_gene: TRBV20-1
abundance: many
CDR3nt: TGCAGTGCTAGTGATCAGCGGGCCTCCTACAATGAGCAGTTCTTC
CDR3aa: CSASDQRASYNEQFF

d_gene: .
j_gene: TRBJ2-3
v_gene: TRBV20-1
abundance: .
CDR3nt: TGCAGTGCCCGGGGGTGGCGGGCGGGGGCAGGGGGAGATACGCAGTATTTT
CDR3aa: CSARGWRAGAGGDTQYF

d_gene: .
j_gene: TRBJ2-3
v_gene: TRBV5-1
abundance: .
CDR3nt: TGCGCCGGCAGCCCCCCAAGCAATCGCGGGGATACGCAGTATTTT
CDR3aa: CAGSPPSNRGDTQYF

d_gene: .
j_gene: TRBJ2-5
v_gene: TRBV7-6
abundance: .
CDR3nt: TGTGCCAGCAGCTTAGCGGCGGGCGCAGAGACCCAGTACTTC
CDR3aa: CASSLAAGAETQYF

d_gene: TRBD1
j_gene: TRBJ2-1
v_gene: TRBV29-1
abundance: .
CDR3nt: TGCAGCGCCGAGGGACAGGGGGGCAATGAGCAGTTCTTC
CDR3aa: CSAEGQGGNEQFF

d_gene: TRBD2
j_gene: TRBJ2-3
v_gene: TRBV5-1
abundance: few
CDR3nt: TGCGCCAGCAGCCCCACTAGCGTTAGCACAGATACGCAGTATTTT
CDR3aa: CASSPTSVSTDTQYF

d_gene: .
j_gene: TRBJ2-6
v_gene: TRBV20-1
abundance: .
CDR3nt: TGCAGTGCTAGAGTGAGCTCTGGGGCCAACGTCCTGACTTTC
CDR3aa: CSARVSSGANVLTF

d_gene: TRBD2
j_gene: TRBJ2-4
v_gene: TRBV5-1
abundance: few
CDR3nt: TGCGCCAGCAGCTTGGCCGACGGGGGGAGGCACATTCTGTACTTC
CDR3aa: CASSLADGGRHILYF

d_gene: .
j_gene: TRBJ1-2
v_gene: TRBV20-1
abundance: .
CDR3nt: TGCAGTGCCTCCCCCATACGGGGCTCTGGCTGCACCTTC
CDR3aa: CSASPIRGSGCTF

d_gene: TRBD2
j_gene: TRBJ2-7
v_gene: TRBV5-1
abundance: few
CDR3nt: TGCGCCAGCAGCTTGGTTGCGGGGGGCGGCGAGCAGTACTTC
CDR3aa: CASSLVAGGGEQYF

d_gene: .
j_gene: TRBJ2-2
v_gene: TRBV7-7
abundance: .
CDR3nt: TGTGCCAGCAGCTTACACACACACAGGGCGAAAAGGAACACCGGGGAGCTGTTTTTT
CDR3aa: CASSLHTHRAKRNTGELFF

d_gene: .
j_gene: TRBJ2-1
v_gene: TRBV12-3/TRBV12-4
abundance: .
CDR3nt: TGTGCCAGCAGTTCCCTGTTCCGGGATGAGCAGTTCTTC
CDR3aa: CASSSLFRDEQFF

d_gene: .
j_gene: TRBJ2-1
v_gene: TRBV20-1
abundance: many
CDR3nt: TGCAGTACTAGAGATCCCGGGGGCTCCTACAATGAGCAGTTCTTC
CDR3aa: CSTRDPGGSYNEQFF

d_gene: .
j_gene: TRBJ2-2
v_gene: TRBV5-1
abundance: few
CDR3nt: TGCGCCAGCAGCATGCTGACCGGGGAGCTGTTTTTT
CDR3aa: CASSMLTGELFF

d_gene: TRBD2
j_gene: TRBJ2-1
v_gene: TRBV20-1
abundance: few
CDR3nt: TGCAGTGCTAGTCCCTCCCGGACTAGCGGGATAGGAAATGAGCAGTTCTTC
CDR3aa: CSASPSRTSGIGNEQFF

d_gene: TRBD1
j_gene: TRBJ1-4
v_gene: TRBV7-9
abundance: .
CDR3nt: TGTGCCAGCAGCTCCTTACAGGGGTCAGGGGAAAAACTGTTTTTT
CDR3aa: CASSSLQGSGEKLFF

d_gene: .
j_gene: TRBJ2-2
v_gene: TRBV5-1
abundance: .
CDR3nt: TGCGCCAGCATGATGGAAGCGAACACCGGGGAGCTGTTTTTT
CDR3aa: CASMMEANTGELFF

d_gene: TRBD1
j_gene: TRBJ1-1
v_gene: TRBV30
abundance: .
CDR3nt: TGTGCCTGGAGTGTAGTAGAGGGGGTTGGGGCAGGGGGCAGGACTGAAGCTTTCTTT
CDR3aa: CAWSVVEGVGAGGRTEAFF

d_gene: .
j_gene: TRBJ2-7
v_gene: TRBV4-2
abundance: many
CDR3nt: TGTGCCAGCAGCCAAGATTGGGCAAATTACGAGCAGTACTTC
CDR3aa: CASSQDWANYEQYF

d_gene: TRBD2
j_gene: TRBJ2-3
v_gene: TRBV7-3
abundance: many
CDR3nt: TGTGCCAGCAGCCTGGGCGAGGCTAGCGGGGGCCTCACTCTCCGCACAGATACGCAGTATTTT
CDR3aa: CASSLGEASGGLTLRTDTQYF

d_gene: TRBD2
j_gene: TRBJ2-7
v_gene: TRBV6-6
abundance: many
CDR3nt: TGTGCCAGCAGTTCCTTCGGGACTAGCGGATCCTACGAGCAGTACTTC
CDR3aa: CASSSFGTSGSYEQYF

d_gene: .
j_gene: TRBJ1-2
v_gene: TRBV15
abundance: .
CDR3nt: TGTGCCACCAGCAGAGGGGCGGGGGGCTATGGCTACACCTTC
CDR3aa: CATSRGAGGYGYTF

d_gene: .
j_gene: TRBJ2-7
v_gene: TRBV12-3/TRBV12-4
abundance: many
CDR3nt: TGTGCCAGCAGTTTAAAGGGGTACGAGCAGTACTTC
CDR3aa: CASSLKGYEQYF

d_gene: .
j_gene: TRBJ2-5
v_gene: TRBV10-2
abundance: .
CDR3nt: TGCGCCAGCAGCCGGCAGTACGAAACGGAGACCCAGTACTTC
CDR3aa: CASSRQYETETQYF

d_gene: TRBD2
j_gene: TRBJ2-1
v_gene: TRBV20-1
abundance: .
CDR3nt: TGCAGTGCCGTCTCGCGGGAGGTTTACAATGAGCAGTTCTTC
CDR3aa: CSAVSREVYNEQFF

d_gene: .
j_gene: TRBJ1-3
v_gene: TRBV15
abundance: .
CDR3nt: TGTGCCACCAGCAGAGAGGTCTTCGGGACCTCTGGAAACACCATATATTTT
CDR3aa: CATSREVFGTSGNTIYF

d_gene: .
j_gene: TRBJ2-3
v_gene: TRBV2
abundance: .
CDR3nt: TGTGCCAGCCACCTCTCGCGACCAGACCTCACAGATACGCAGTATTTT
CDR3aa: CASHLSRPDLTDTQYF

d_gene: .
j_gene: TRBJ2-1
v_gene: TRBV12-3/TRBV12-4
abundance: many
CDR3nt: TGTGCCAGCAGTTTAGTCAGAGGACCCGAGGGTGGCTCCTACAATGAGCAGTTCTTC
CDR3aa: CASSLVRGPEGGSYNEQFF

d_gene: .
j_gene: TRBJ1-6
v_gene: TRBV5-1
abundance: .
CDR3nt: TGCGCCAGCAGCATGGACGGCTTTAATTCACCCCTCCACTTT
CDR3aa: CASSMDGFNSPLHF

d_gene: .
j_gene: TRBJ2-1
v_gene: TRBV7-2
abundance: many
CDR3nt: TGTGCCAGCAGCTTAGTCTTAAACTCCTACAATGAGCAGTTCTTC
CDR3aa: CASSLVLNSYNEQFF

d_gene: .
j_gene: TRBJ1-4
v_gene: TRBV4-2
abundance: .
CDR3nt: TGTGCCAGCAGCCAAGATGAGGCAACTAATGAAAAACTGTTTTTT
CDR3aa: CASSQDEATNEKLFF

d_gene: .
j_gene: TRBJ1-1
v_gene: TRBV29-1
abundance: .
CDR3nt: TGCAGCGTTGAAGATGGGGTGAACACTGAAGTTTTCTTT
CDR3aa: CSVEDGVNTEVFF

d_gene: .
j_gene: TRBJ1-5
v_gene: TRBV23-1
abundance: .
CDR3nt: TGCGCCAGCAGTCAATCGCCCTTAGGCCCCAGGGTTCGTCAGCCCCAGCATTTT
CDR3aa: CASSQSPLGPRVRQPQHF

d_gene: .
j_gene: TRBJ2-1
v_gene: TRBV20-1
abundance: few
CDR3nt: TGCAGTGCTAGAGTAGGACAGAGCTCCTACAATGAGCAGTTCTTC
CDR3aa: CSARVGQSSYNEQFF

d_gene: .
j_gene: TRBJ1-6
v_gene: TRBV4-1
abundance: many
CDR3nt: TGCGCCAGCAGCCAAGATGGACGGAGGAATTCACCCCTCCACTTT
CDR3aa: CASSQDGRRNSPLHF

d_gene: .
j_gene: TRBJ1-5
v_gene: TRBV28
abundance: many
CDR3nt: TGTGCCAGCAGTTTATTTATGACTTCCCGGGTAGCGAGCAATCAGCCCCAGCATTTT
CDR3aa: CASSLFMTSRVASNQPQHF

d_gene: .
j_gene: TRBJ2-6
v_gene: TRBV10-1
abundance: few
CDR3nt: TGCGCCAGCAGGGGGCTATCTGGGGCCAACGTCCTGACTTTC
CDR3aa: CASRGLSGANVLTF

d_gene: .
j_gene: TRBJ2-5
v_gene: TRBV12-3/TRBV12-4
abundance: .
CDR3nt: TGTGCCAGCAGTTTAGATGGGGGCCGGGAGACCCAGTACTTC
CDR3aa: CASSLDGGRETQYF

d_gene: .
j_gene: TRBJ1-4
v_gene: TRBV6-4
abundance: many
CDR3nt: TGTGCCAGCAGTGACGGGAGGACCGAAAAACTGTTTTTT
CDR3aa: CASSDGRTEKLFF

d_gene: TRBD2
j_gene: TRBJ2-5
v_gene: TRBV5-1
abundance: many
CDR3nt: TGCGCCAGCAGCCCCGGGACTAGACAAGAGACCCAGTACTTC
CDR3aa: CASSPGTRQETQYF

d_gene: .
j_gene: TRBJ2-7
v_gene: TRBV12-3/TRBV12-4
abundance: many
CDR3nt: TGTGCCAGCGCCCAAGCCTACGAGCAGTACTTC
CDR3aa: CASAQAYEQYF

d_gene: TRBD2
j_gene: TRBJ2-1
v_gene: TRBV12-3/TRBV12-4
abundance: many
CDR3nt: TGTGCCAGCAGGGGACTAGCGGGAGTGGGTAATGAGCAGTTCTTC
CDR3aa: CASRGLAGVGNEQFF

d_gene: TRBD2
j_gene: TRBJ2-3
v_gene: TRBV3-1
abundance: few
CDR3nt: TGTGCCAGCAGCCACCTAGCGGGAGTCACAGATGCGCAGTATTTT
CDR3aa: CASSHLAGVTDAQYF

d_gene: .
j_gene: TRBJ1-4
v_gene: TRBV6-1
abundance: .
CDR3nt: TGTGCCAGCAGCCAAGGCAGGAAACGGTTTTTT
CDR3aa: CASSQGRKRFF

d_gene: TRBD2
j_gene: TRBJ2-3
v_gene: TRBV25-1
abundance: many
CDR3nt: TGTGCCAGCAGTGCTAGCGGGAGCACAGATACGCAGTATTTT
CDR3aa: CASSASGSTDTQYF

d_gene: TRBD2
j_gene: TRBJ2-1
v_gene: TRBV19
abundance: .
CDR3nt: TGTGCCAGTAGTATATGGGGGGGTAATGAGCAGTTCTTC
CDR3aa: CASSIWGGNEQFF

d_gene: .
j_gene: TRBJ2-7
v_gene: TRBV2
abundance: few
CDR3nt: TGTGCCAGCAGAATAACTAACGAGCAGTACTTC
CDR3aa: CASRITNEQYF

d_gene: .
j_gene: TRBJ2-7
v_gene: TRBV5-1
abundance: many
CDR3nt: TGCGCCAGCGGGAGTTTGGAGGGGAGCTCCTACGAGCAGTACTTC
CDR3aa: CASGSLEGSSYEQYF

d_gene: TRBD2
j_gene: TRBJ2-5
v_gene: TRBV5-1
abundance: many
CDR3nt: TGCGCCAGCAGCCCATTAGCGGGAGAAGAGACCCAGTACTTC
CDR3aa: CASSPLAGEETQYF

d_gene: TRBD1
j_gene: TRBJ2-7
v_gene: TRBV5-1
abundance: few
CDR3nt: TGCGCCAGCAGCTACAGTCCGGGACAGGGACCCTACGAGCAGTACTTC
CDR3aa: CASSYSPGQGPYEQYF

d_gene: TRBD1
j_gene: TRBJ2-7
v_gene: TRBV13
abundance: many
CDR3nt: TGTGCCAGCAGCTTACCGGGACAGAGCTCCTACGAGCAGTACTTC
CDR3aa: CASSLPGQSSYEQYF

d_gene: .
j_gene: TRBJ1-4
v_gene: TRBV20-1
abundance: few
CDR3nt: TGCAGTGCTGTTGGCCAGCGTGGGGGGGAAAAACTGTTTTTT
CDR3aa: CSAVGQRGGEKLFF

d_gene: TRBD1
j_gene: TRBJ2-1
v_gene: TRBV25-1
abundance: many
CDR3nt: TGTGCCAGCAGTGATGGGACAGGGGGAGGGAAGTTCTTC
CDR3aa: CASSDGTGGGKFF